This T cell receptor (beta chain) was sequenced for a study of blood T cell repertoires in COVID-19. Whole-study context: The study drew acute and convalescent COVID-19 samples from the United States, Italy and Spain. The cDNA or gDNA used as material had been derived from T cells, B-cell-depleted T cells, or PBMCs.

From germline, CDR1 is MGHDK and CDR2 SYGVNS. Trimming removed 10 bases from V and 4 bases from J, with 5 bases in between. The CDR3 runs 10 residues. In the authors' workflow: Amplification of reference gene primers provided the estimated nucleated cell counts. Sequencing was performed with immunoSEQ multiplex PCR; in TCRdb, only in-frame clones are kept and a portion is missing. The V and J calls and the clone size are those of that table, but D and trimming were determined from the DNA. The sample lists some 250,000 clones, approximately 80% seen once, with 9.6% in the top ten. The V and J genes are TRBV25-1 and TRBJ1-5; D not certain. This receptor was obtained from a woman older than 75 with acute or convalescent COVID-19. The source material was peripheral blood. CDR3 sequence reads: CATPNQPQHF. The CDR3 DNA reads TGTGCCACCCCAAATCAGCCCCAGCATTTT.